Listed below are T cell receptor beta chains from one sample, sequenced in a study of technical replicates of blood from several donors. This table comes from immunoSEQ multiplex PCR, and its TCRdb copy is limited to in-frame clones, with some not included. The sample includes around 75,000 clones, about 89% seen only once; the top ten take 0.27%. Sequencing used T cells isolated from PBMCs. The receptors were sampled from a human donor in good health. Each CDR3 is given with its conserved first and last residue. Each record gives: D gene, CDR3 length, clone size, V gene, J gene, CDR3 DNA, CDR3 protein. The D gene is left open where the match is weak. Rows give clone size only sometimes, using once, few, many, or a class for an expanded clone.

d_gene: TRBD2; len: 14; abundance: NA; v_gene: TRBV7-9; j_gene: TRBJ2-1; CDR3nt: TGTGCCAGCAGCTTCGGACTAGCTTTCGATGAGCAGTTCTTC; CDR3aa: CASSFGLAFDEQFF
d_gene: NA; len: 13; abundance: NA; v_gene: TRBV27; j_gene: TRBJ1-2; CDR3nt: TGTGCCAGCAGTTTAGGATCAGGGTTCGGCTACACCTTC; CDR3aa: CASSLGSGFGYTF
d_gene: NA; len: 14; abundance: once; v_gene: TRBV7-9; j_gene: TRBJ1-2; CDR3nt: TGTGCCAGCAGCCTTACCGGGACTTACGATGGCTACACCTTC; CDR3aa: CASSLTGTYDGYTF
d_gene: NA; len: 15; abundance: once; v_gene: TRBV5-1; j_gene: TRBJ2-5; CDR3nt: TGCGCCAGCAGCTTGGGGAGAGCGCCGGAAGAGACCCAGTACTTC; CDR3aa: CASSLGRAPEETQYF
d_gene: TRBD1; len: 14; abundance: NA; v_gene: TRBV6-5; j_gene: TRBJ2-7; CDR3nt: TGTGCCAGCAGTACCGGGACAGAGAACTACGAGCAGTACTTC; CDR3aa: CASSTGTENYEQYF
d_gene: TRBD2; len: 17; abundance: NA; v_gene: TRBV11-2; j_gene: TRBJ2-3; CDR3nt: TGTGCCAGCAGCTTAGAGTCGGGAGGGTCTGCCACAGATACGCAGTATTTT; CDR3aa: CASSLESGGSATDTQYF
d_gene: NA; len: 16; abundance: NA; v_gene: TRBV6-4; j_gene: TRBJ2-1; CDR3nt: TGTGCCAGCAGTGACCACCCTCAGCGCCAACACAATGAGCAGTTCTTC; CDR3aa: CASSDHPQRQHNEQFF
d_gene: TRBD2; len: 15; abundance: NA; v_gene: TRBV29-1; j_gene: TRBJ2-3; CDR3nt: TGCAGCGTTATACCTCTAGCGGGAAGCACAGATACGCAGTATTTT; CDR3aa: CSVIPLAGSTDTQYF
d_gene: NA; len: 15; abundance: NA; v_gene: TRBV19; j_gene: TRBJ1-2; CDR3nt: TGTGCCAGTCTAAGGATGGGGCAGGAAGGTTGGGGCTACACCTTC; CDR3aa: CASLRMGQEGWGYTF
d_gene: NA; len: 15; abundance: NA; v_gene: TRBV7-9; j_gene: TRBJ2-3; CDR3nt: TGTGCCAGCAGTCCCTCTAGATTTAGCACAGATACGCAGTATTTT; CDR3aa: CASSPSRFSTDTQYF
d_gene: TRBD1; len: 16; abundance: NA; v_gene: TRBV11-1; j_gene: TRBJ2-5; CDR3nt: TGTGCCAGCAGCAAAAGCGGGACAGGGGTGGGAGAGACCCAGTACTTC; CDR3aa: CASSKSGTGVGETQYF
d_gene: TRBD1; len: 13; abundance: NA; v_gene: TRBV19; j_gene: TRBJ2-7; CDR3nt: TGTGCCACCGGGACACAGGGGGCCTACGAGCAGTACTTC; CDR3aa: CATGTQGAYEQYF
d_gene: TRBD2; len: 15; abundance: few; v_gene: TRBV6-1; j_gene: TRBJ2-7; CDR3nt: TGTGCCAGCAGTGAAGCTCCAGCGGGGGTTTACGAGCAGTACTTC; CDR3aa: CASSEAPAGVYEQYF
d_gene: TRBD2; len: 18; abundance: NA; v_gene: TRBV4-1; j_gene: TRBJ2-3; CDR3nt: TGCGCCAGCAGCCAAGATTTGGGACTAGCGGGACCCACAGATACGCAGTATTTT; CDR3aa: CASSQDLGLAGPTDTQYF
d_gene: NA; len: 13; abundance: NA; v_gene: TRBV19; j_gene: TRBJ2-7; CDR3nt: TGTGCCAGTAGTACCCGGACAGACTACGAGCAGTACTTC; CDR3aa: CASSTRTDYEQYF
d_gene: TRBD2; len: 17; abundance: once; v_gene: TRBV5-1; j_gene: TRBJ2-7; CDR3nt: TGCGCCAGCAGTTTGATGCCCCTCCTTGGCGGGAGATACGAGCAGTACTTC; CDR3aa: CASSLMPLLGGRYEQYF
d_gene: NA; len: 13; abundance: NA; v_gene: TRBV12-5; j_gene: TRBJ2-3; CDR3nt: TGTGCTAGTGGTTGGGCATACACAGATACGCAGTATTTT; CDR3aa: CASGWAYTDTQYF
d_gene: TRBD1; len: 14; abundance: NA; v_gene: TRBV7-8; j_gene: TRBJ1-2; CDR3nt: TGTGCCAGCAGCGTGCAGCGGGACAGGGATGGCTACACCTTC; CDR3aa: CASSVQRDRDGYTF
d_gene: NA; len: 12; abundance: NA; v_gene: TRBV29-1; j_gene: TRBJ1-2; CDR3nt: TGCAGCGTTGAAAAGGGAGGAGATGGCTACACCTTC; CDR3aa: CSVEKGGDGYTF